This entry describes one TCR beta chain. This entry comes from a study of blood T cell repertoires in COVID-19. Residents of 24 US areas, aged about 18 to 89 years, made up the participants. All recovered Cohort 3 donors got two negative PCRs, got clearance, or saw symptom resolution. Produced via immunoSEQ multiplex PCR; TCRdb's table is partial and in-frame only. The sample lists fewer than 150,000 clones, around 86% occurring once. Unmatched junction bases numbered 3, after V lost 0 bases and J lost 5 bases. This CDR3 region has 14 residues. The germline V gene encodes CDR1 MNHEY and CDR2 SMNVEV (reference sequence).

Sequenced input: PBMCs or T cells enriched from blood (not recorded which). The rearrangement joins TRBV27 to TRBJ2-5; 7 bases align to TRBD1. The receptor was isolated from a man aged 25 to 40 who had recovered from COVID-19. CDR3: CASSLSQGRETQYF. The CDR3 DNA reads TGTGCCAGCAGTTTATCACAGGGGCGGGAGACCCAGTACTTC.